These T cell receptor beta chains were read from a single sample in a study of tumor-infiltrating lymphocytes in primary liver carcinoma. Each CDR3 protein is one row after TCRdb ran MiXCR on the multiplex PCR reads. The profile shows 100,000 or so distinct CDR3 sequences, about 63% of them singletons. Material: liver tumor tissue from sampling region 2. The receptors originated from an older woman with primary liver carcinoma and hepatitis B virus infection. Each CDR3 is given with its conserved first and last residue. Fields, in order: clone size, V gene, CDR3 length, D gene, J gene, CDR3 DNA, CDR3 protein. The D gene is left open where the match is weak. Part of the rows lack a size; the others show once, few, many or a class for expanded clones.

clone_size: many; v_call: TRBV12-3/TRBV12-4; cdr3_length: 14; d_call: TRBD1; j_call: TRBJ1-6; cdr3_nt: TGTGCCAGCAGTCCCGGGACAGGGGATTCACCCCTCCACTTT; cdr3_aa: CASSPGTGDSPLHF
clone_size: many; v_call: TRBV28; cdr3_length: 13; d_call: -; j_call: TRBJ1-1; cdr3_nt: TGTGCCAGCCACTCCGTCGTCTGGACTGAAGCTTTCTTT; cdr3_aa: CASHSVVWTEAFF
clone_size: many; v_call: TRBV29-1; cdr3_length: 12; d_call: -; j_call: TRBJ1-1; cdr3_nt: TGCAGCGTTGACTGGGAGAACACTGAAGCTTTCTTT; cdr3_aa: CSVDWENTEAFF
clone_size: -; v_call: TRBV6-1; cdr3_length: 14; d_call: -; j_call: TRBJ2-5; cdr3_nt: TGTGCCAGTAGTGTGGCTAGGGCACAAGAGACCCAGTACTTC; cdr3_aa: CASSVARAQETQYF
clone_size: -; v_call: TRBV11-3; cdr3_length: 17; d_call: TRBD2; j_call: TRBJ2-3; cdr3_nt: TGTGCCGGCAGCCTGGAATCGGGACTATCGGGCACAGATACGCAGTATTTT; cdr3_aa: CAGSLESGLSGTDTQYF
clone_size: -; v_call: TRBV12-3/TRBV12-4; cdr3_length: 15; d_call: -; j_call: TRBJ1-1; cdr3_nt: TGTGCCAGCAGTCGCTTGGACAGACTGAGAACTGAAGCTTTCTTT; cdr3_aa: CASSRLDRLRTEAFF
clone_size: -; v_call: TRBV11-2; cdr3_length: 15; d_call: -; j_call: TRBJ1-6; cdr3_nt: TGTGTCAGTAGCTTAGATCAAGGGAGGAATTCACCCCTCCACTTT; cdr3_aa: CVSSLDQGRNSPLHF
clone_size: -; v_call: TRBV11-1; cdr3_length: 16; d_call: -; j_call: TRBJ2-7; cdr3_nt: TGTGCCAGCAGCAACACCCCAGGACCGAGAACCTACGAGCAGTACTTC; cdr3_aa: CASSNTPGPRTYEQYF
clone_size: -; v_call: TRBV7-8; cdr3_length: 13; d_call: -; j_call: TRBJ1-2; cdr3_nt: TGTGCCAGCAGCCCACCACCCGACTATGGCTACACCTTC; cdr3_aa: CASSPPPDYGYTF
clone_size: many; v_call: TRBV12-3/TRBV12-4; cdr3_length: 18; d_call: -; j_call: TRBJ1-6; cdr3_nt: TGTGCCAGCAGTTTGACTATGGGGATAGTGCCCCCGGATTCACCCCTCCACTTT; cdr3_aa: CASSLTMGIVPPDSPLHF
clone_size: -; v_call: TRBV10-3; cdr3_length: 13; d_call: -; j_call: TRBJ2-1; cdr3_nt: TGTGCCATCACGGAAAGTTCCTACAATGAGCCGTTCTTC; cdr3_aa: CAITESSYNEPFF
clone_size: -; v_call: TRBV6-5; cdr3_length: 13; d_call: -; j_call: TRBJ1-1; cdr3_nt: TGTGCCAGCAGTTACGAACCGAACACTGAAGCCTTATTT; cdr3_aa: CASSYEPNTEALF
clone_size: -; v_call: TRBV29-1; cdr3_length: 14; d_call: -; j_call: TRBJ2-5; cdr3_nt: TGCAGTGATAAGGGGACACATGACCAAGAGACCCAGTACTTC; cdr3_aa: CSDKGTHDQETQYF
clone_size: -; v_call: TRBV10-3; cdr3_length: 15; d_call: -; j_call: TRBJ2-7; cdr3_nt: TGTACCATCAGTGAAGTTGCTGGGGGCCGCTACAAGCAGTACTTC; cdr3_aa: CTISEVAGGRYKQYF
clone_size: -; v_call: TRBV29-1; cdr3_length: 15; d_call: -; j_call: TRBJ2-5; cdr3_nt: TGCAGCGTTGAACCCAAGGGGGATATTGGAGAGACCCAGTACTTC; cdr3_aa: CSVEPKGDIGETQYF
clone_size: many; v_call: TRBV29-1; cdr3_length: 12; d_call: -; j_call: TRBJ1-5; cdr3_nt: TGCAGCGTTGGACAGACCAATCAGCCCCAGCATTTT; cdr3_aa: CSVGQTNQPQHF
clone_size: medium-sized; v_call: TRBV11-2; cdr3_length: 14; d_call: -; j_call: TRBJ2-5; cdr3_nt: TGTGCCAGCAGCTTAGAATCCGGTCCCGGGACCCAGTACTTC; cdr3_aa: CASSLESGPGTQYF
clone_size: -; v_call: TRBV5-1; cdr3_length: 14; d_call: -; j_call: TRBJ1-2; cdr3_nt: TGCGCCAGCAGCTTGGACTCCCAGGATTATGGCCACACCTTC; cdr3_aa: CASSLDSQDYGHTF
clone_size: -; v_call: TRBV6-1; cdr3_length: 14; d_call: -; j_call: TRBJ2-1; cdr3_nt: TGTGTCAGCACCAGGGAGGAGACCTACAATGATCAGTTCTTC; cdr3_aa: CVSTREETYNDQFF
clone_size: -; v_call: TRBV11-3; cdr3_length: 17; d_call: -; j_call: TRBJ2-1; cdr3_nt: TGTGCCAGCGGCTTAGATCCCAGGAGCTTTTCATACAATGAGCAGTTCTTC; cdr3_aa: CASGLDPRSFSYNEQFF
clone_size: -; v_call: TRBV7-9; cdr3_length: 16; d_call: TRBD2; j_call: TRBJ2-3; cdr3_nt: TGTGCCAGCAGCTCTCCTAGCGGGAGCCCTCAGGGTACGCAGTATTTT; cdr3_aa: CASSSPSGSPQGTQYF
clone_size: -; v_call: TRBV11-2; cdr3_length: 12; d_call: -; j_call: TRBJ2-3; cdr3_nt: TGTGCCAGCAGCCCATGGGCGGATACGCTGTACTTT; cdr3_aa: CASSPWADTLYF
clone_size: many; v_call: TRBV6-6; cdr3_length: 15; d_call: TRBD2; j_call: TRBJ2-7; cdr3_nt: TGTGCCAGCGGACTTGCGGGGGGGAGGGCCGGCGAGCAGTACTTC; cdr3_aa: CASGLAGGRAGEQYF
clone_size: -; v_call: TRBV4-2; cdr3_length: 18; d_call: -; j_call: TRBJ2-1; cdr3_nt: TGTGCCAGCAGCCGACAGGACCGGGGGACGATTTCATACAATGAGCAGTTCTTC; cdr3_aa: CASSRQDRGTISYNEQFF
clone_size: many; v_call: TRBV29-1; cdr3_length: 12; d_call: -; j_call: TRBJ1-1; cdr3_nt: TGCAGCGGGACAGTCACGAACACTGAAGCTTTCTTT; cdr3_aa: CSGTVTNTEAFF
clone_size: -; v_call: TRBV20-1; cdr3_length: 13; d_call: TRBD1; j_call: TRBJ1-1; cdr3_nt: TGCAGTGCTAGACCCAGGGGGGGGGCTGAAACTTTCTTT; cdr3_aa: CSARPRGGAETFF
clone_size: -; v_call: TRBV10-2; cdr3_length: 16; d_call: TRBD2; j_call: TRBJ2-7; cdr3_nt: TGCGCCAGCAGCGGACCCGGGCTAGCGGGCATCCGCGAGCAGTACTTC; cdr3_aa: CASSGPGLAGIREQYF
clone_size: many; v_call: TRBV29-1; cdr3_length: 13; d_call: -; j_call: TRBJ2-1; cdr3_nt: TGCAGCTGTCTTCGGCCAACCTACAATGAGCAGTTCTTC; cdr3_aa: CSCLRPTYNEQFF
clone_size: -; v_call: TRBV7-2; cdr3_length: 15; d_call: TRBD2; j_call: TRBJ2-2; cdr3_nt: TGTGCCAGCAGCCAGCGGGAGGGGTACACCGGGGAGCTGTTTTTT; cdr3_aa: CASSQREGYTGELFF
clone_size: -; v_call: TRBV29-1; cdr3_length: 12; d_call: -; j_call: TRBJ1-5; cdr3_nt: TGCAGCGTTTGGATAGGGGATCAGCCCCAGCATTTT; cdr3_aa: CSVWIGDQPQHF
clone_size: -; v_call: TRBV28; cdr3_length: 13; d_call: -; j_call: TRBJ2-7; cdr3_nt: TGTGCCAGCAGGGCGCCACTAGTCTACGAAAAGTACTTC; cdr3_aa: CASRAPLVYEKYF
clone_size: many; v_call: TRBV28; cdr3_length: 14; d_call: -; j_call: TRBJ1-4; cdr3_nt: TGTGCCAGCAGTTTGTCGGGGAATAATGAAAAACTGTTTTTT; cdr3_aa: CASSLSGNNEKLFF
clone_size: -; v_call: TRBV29-1; cdr3_length: 12; d_call: -; j_call: TRBJ1-3; cdr3_nt: TGCAGCGTCGGCGGGCATGGAAGCGCCATATATTTT; cdr3_aa: CSVGGHGSAIYF
clone_size: -; v_call: TRBV11-2; cdr3_length: 13; d_call: -; j_call: TRBJ2-7; cdr3_nt: TGTGCCAGCATACTAGCGGGACAGGGCGAGCAGTACTTC; cdr3_aa: CASILAGQGEQYF
clone_size: -; v_call: TRBV11-2; cdr3_length: 16; d_call: TRBD2; j_call: TRBJ2-1; cdr3_nt: TGTGTCAGCAGCATGATCAGACTAGCGAGAATAGAGACCCAGTTCTTC; cdr3_aa: CVSSMIRLARIETQFF
clone_size: -; v_call: TRBV10-3; cdr3_length: 14; d_call: -; j_call: TRBJ1-1; cdr3_nt: TGTGCCATCAAGGCGAGGTCGCTTGACACTGAAGCTTTCTTT; cdr3_aa: CAIKARSLDTEAFF
clone_size: -; v_call: TRBV7-8; cdr3_length: 15; d_call: -; j_call: TRBJ1-5; cdr3_nt: TGTGCCAGCAGCTTCGTCGGGGGTGGCAATCAGTCCCAGCATTTT; cdr3_aa: CASSFVGGGNQSQHF
clone_size: -; v_call: TRBV11-2; cdr3_length: 13; d_call: -; j_call: TRBJ2-5; cdr3_nt: TGTGCCAACAGTTTAGATATCGGGGACCGCGAATACTTT; cdr3_aa: CANSLDIGDREYF
clone_size: -; v_call: TRBV10-3; cdr3_length: 18; d_call: -; j_call: TRBJ2-7; cdr3_nt: TGTACCATCAGTAACAGAGGCCAGGGAGGTTCTAGTCGGTACGAGCAGTACTTC; cdr3_aa: CTISNRGQGGSSRYEQYF
clone_size: -; v_call: TRBV11-2; cdr3_length: 14; d_call: -; j_call: TRBJ2-7; cdr3_nt: TGTGCCAGCGGTCGGGGCGGGCCCTGCGACGAGCACTACTTC; cdr3_aa: CASGRGGPCDEHYF
clone_size: -; v_call: TRBV19; cdr3_length: 15; d_call: TRBD1; j_call: TRBJ1-5; cdr3_nt: TGTGCCAGTATTCCGGACAGGGCTAGCAATCAGCTCCAGCATTTT; cdr3_aa: CASIPDRASNQLQHF
clone_size: -; v_call: TRBV11-2; cdr3_length: 15; d_call: -; j_call: TRBJ1-1; cdr3_nt: TGTGCCAGTAGCTTAGATCCGGGGGCAGGAGCTGAGGCTTTCTTT; cdr3_aa: CASSLDPGAGAEAFF
clone_size: -; v_call: TRBV11-2; cdr3_length: 13; d_call: -; j_call: TRBJ2-1; cdr3_nt: TGTGCCAGCGGCCTAAAAAGTGGCAATGAGAAGTTCTTC; cdr3_aa: CASGLKSGNEKFF
clone_size: many; v_call: TRBV7-8; cdr3_length: 15; d_call: TRBD2; j_call: TRBJ2-7; cdr3_nt: TGTGCCAGCAGTCCTACTGGGCGGGGGTCCTACGAGCAGTACTTC; cdr3_aa: CASSPTGRGSYEQYF